A single sample is the source of the 25 T cell receptor beta chains below, sequenced in a study of glioma-infiltrating T cells. Using RNA template, CDR3s of TCR alpha and beta were amplified with iRepertoire arm-PCR. TCRdb processed the multiplex PCR reads anew with MiXCR; each CDR3 protein has one entry. This sample has about 180,000 distinct CDR3 sequences, with more than 35% found just once. The sample taken for sequencing was glioma tissue, nonneoplastic brain tissue, or PBMCs (not recorded which). These receptors were obtained from a human donor with low-grade glioma or glioblastoma, undergoing nonglioma brain surgery, or in good health (not recorded which).

There are many counts of this clonotype. V usage is TRBV6-1 and J usage is TRBJ2-3, with D possibly matching TRBD2 (5 bases). The length of the CDR3 is 15 residues. From germline, CDR1 is MNHNS and CDR2 SASEGT. V lost 5 bases to trimming and J lost 7 bases, with 19 bases between them. The CDR3 DNA reads TGTGCCAGCAGTTATTCTGGACTTCGTCAATATACGCAGTATTTT. Its translation is CASSYSGLRQYTQYF.

This clonotype came up many times. The rearrangement joins TRBV28 to TRBJ2-7; 12 bases are a match to TRBD2. Germline V gene data show CDR1 as MDHEN and CDR2 as SYDVKM. This CDR3 has 15 residues. V shed 5 bases, J shed 2 bases, and the junction held 4 bases outside the gene matches. CDR3 residues: CASSQLAGGAYEQYF. In DNA form, the CDR3 reads TGTGCCAGCAGTCAACTAGCGGGAGGCGCCTACGAGCAGTACTTC.

This rearrangement joins TRBV7-2 to TRBJ2-5; 8 bases fit TRBD2. Germline V gene sequence: CDR1 SGHTA, CDR2 FQGNSA. The CDR3 loop spans 14 amino acids. The V and J ends lost 8 bases and 4 bases, in that order; junction bases with no gene match: 9. The CDR3 sequence is CASGLAGNRETQYF. CDR3 DNA: TGTGCCAGCGGATTAGCGGGAAATCGAGAGACCCAGTACTTC.

Regarding this clonotype: A much more abundant neighbour one base away suggests this may be a read error. V is TRBV7-8 and J is TRBJ2-7; weak D call: TRBD2 (6 bases). This CDR3 is 14 amino acids long. V lost 2 bases and J 5 bases, leaving 13 bases between the germline ends. From germline, CDR1 is SGHVS and CDR2 FQNEAQ. The CDR3 DNA is TGTGCCAGCAGCTTAACTGTGACTAGAGACGAGCAGTACTTC. It codes for CASSLTVTRDEQYF.

The chain has TRBV7-8 and TRBJ2-7; 12 bases align to TRBD2. CDR3 size: 14 residues. Germline lookup yields CDR1 SGHVS and CDR2 FQNEAQ. V lost 3 bases and J lost 7; bases outside the gene matches: 4. Written as DNA, the CDR3 is TGTGCCAGCAGCTTTCTAGCGGGAGGGCTTGAGCAGTACTTC. Residues: CASSFLAGGLEQYF.

Worth noting for this clonotype: The junction shows a germline mismatch at one end, possibly a read error. The rearrangement links TRBV19 to TRBJ2-3; 8 positions match TRBD1. Germline V lookup: CDR1 LNHDA, CDR2 SQIVND (reference sequence). The CDR3 has 10 residues. Here the CDR3 reads CASTGGTQYF. CDR3 DNA sequence: TGTGCAAGTACAGGGGGTACGCAGTATTTT.

This clonotype occurred many times. The chain uses TRBV7-8 and TRBJ2-1, with D unresolved. CDR3 length: 13 residues. V gave up 3 bases and J gave up 5 bases, with 8 bases separating them. CDR1 and CDR2 (germline): SGHVS, FQNEAQ. The CDR3 is CASSLSENNEQFF. CDR3 DNA: TGTGCCAGCAGCTTGTCAGAGAACAATGAGCAGTTCTTC. Full variable domain (remainder filled in from reference TRBV7-8 and TRBJ2-1): GAGVSQSPRYKVAKRGQDVALRCDPISGHVSLFWYQQALGQGPEFLTYFQNEAQLDKSGLPSDRFFAERPEGSVSTLKIQRTQQEDSAVYLCASSLSENNEQFFGPGTRLTVL.

In this sample, this clonotype turned up once. A read error may explain this, as a much larger clone is one base away. The genes are TRBV7-6 and TRBJ2-1; D might be TRBD2 (5 bases). The V gene's germline CDR1 is SGHVS and CDR2 FNYEAQ. The CDR3 extends over 13 amino acids. In DNA, the CDR3 is TGTGCCAGCAGCCCCACAGACTACGATGAGCAGTTCTTC. This gives the protein CASSPTDYDEQFF.

Comment on this clonotype: Possible read error: a much larger clone is one base away. The J gene is TRBJ2-1, the V gene TRBV20-1; tentative D call: TRBD1 (6 bases). This CDR3 is 14 amino acids long. V gave up 6 bases and J gave up 8 bases, with 20 bases separating them. CDR1 is DFQATT and CDR2 is SNEGSKA in the germline V gene (reference sequence). The DNA for the CDR3 is TGCAGTGCAACCGGGACAAGGGTGGACGATGAGCAGTTCTTC. It codes for CSATGTRVDDEQFF.

Many counts were recorded for this clonotype. The chain recombines TRBV2 with TRBJ1-1; unclear D gene. This CDR3 contains 10 residues. Germline CDR1 SNHLY, CDR2 FYNNEI. Trimming pared 7 bases from V and 7 bases from J, leaving 7 bases between. Here the CDR3 reads CASKGSEAFF. In DNA, the CDR3 is TGTGCCAGCAAAGGGAGTGAAGCTTTCTTT.

This chain joins TRBV6-6 and TRBJ2-5; D is perhaps TRBD2 (6 bases). The CDR3 contains 15 residues. The V gene lost 8 bases and the J gene lost 5 bases, with 21 bases spanning the gap. Germline V gives CDR1 MNHNY, CDR2 SVGAGI (reference sequence). CDR3 amino acids: CASLKAALAVETQYF. In DNA, the CDR3 is TGTGCCAGCCTAAAGGCCGCACTAGCAGTCGAGACCCAGTACTTC.

As concerns this clonotype: It may be a read error: a sequence one base away is much more abundant. The chain links TRBV27 to TRBJ2-1, with D tentatively TRBD2 (5 bases). Germline V lookup: CDR1 MNHEY, CDR2 SMNVEV (reference sequence). Trimming took 3 bases from V and 10 from J, leaving 19 bases between them. This CDR3 is built from 15 residues. CDR3 bases: TGTGCCAGCAGTTTGTTAGCTAGAGGGAGTGGCGAGCAGTTCTTC. It codes for CASSLLARGSGEQFF.

This clonotype was observed many times. This chain links TRBV28 with TRBJ2-7, with TRBD2 as a possible D gene (6 bases). Germline CDR1 MDHEN, CDR2 SYDVKM. This CDR3 is built from 14 residues. Trimming took 2 bases from V and 4 from J, leaving 12 bases between them. The CDR3 region has the DNA TGTGCCAGCAGTTTACCCCCGGAGGGGTACGAGCAGTACTTC. Its protein product is CASSLPPEGYEQYF.

CDR3: CASSKKGRASGEQFF. CDR3 in DNA: TGTGCCAGCAGCAAAAAGGGAAGGGCCTCAGGGGAGCAGTTCTTC. The V gene is TRBV7-2, the J gene TRBJ2-1, with a tentative D call TRBD1 (5 bases). This CDR3 is 15 amino acids long. V shed 5 bases and J shed 10 bases, with 21 bases lying between them. Germline CDR1 reads SGHTA; CDR2 reads FQGNSA.

Details on this clonotype: Being one base from a much bigger clone, this may be a read error. This chain joins TRBV28 and TRBJ2-7; TRBD1 is a possible D gene (6 bases). CDR1 and CDR2 (germline): MDHEN, SYDVKM. This CDR3 contains 14 residues. CDR3 residues: CASRLTGLGYGQYF. In nucleotides, the CDR3 is TGTGCCAGCAGATTAACAGGGTTGGGTTACGGGCAGTACTTC. The whole variable domain, filled in from reference TRBV28 and TRBJ2-7, reads DVKVTQSSRYLVKRTGEKVFLECVQDMDHENMFWYRQDPGLGLRLIYFSYDVKMKEKGDIPEGYSVSREKKERFSLILESASTNQTSMYLCASRLTGLGYGQYFGPGTRLTVT.

Details on this clonotype: This may stem from a read error, because a much larger clone lies one nucleotide away. The chain joins TRBV14 to TRBJ1-2, with D uncertain. This CDR3 has 14 amino acids. Germline CDR1 and CDR2: SGHDN and FVKESK. DNA of the CDR3: TGTGCCAGCATCCAAGTAAACCAAGGCTATGGCTACACCTTC. Translating gives CASIQVNQGYGYTF. Complete variable domain (other parts from reference TRBV14 and TRBJ1-2): EAGVTQFPSHSVIEKGQTVTLRCDPISGHDNLYWYRRVMGKEIKFLLHFVKESKQDESGMPNNRFLAERTGGTYSTLKVQPAELEDSGVYFCASIQVNQGYGYTFGSGTRLTVV.

This clonotype was picked up many times. The chain joins TRBV7-8 to TRBJ1-1; a possible D gene is TRBD1 (6 bases). V lost 0 bases and J lost 11, with 13 bases in between. Per the germline V gene, CDR1 is SGHVS and CDR2 is FQNEAQ. The CDR3 is 13 amino acids. DNA of the CDR3: TGTGCCAGCAGCTTAGCGGGAGGCAGGGGTGCTTTCTTT. Translation: CASSLAGGRGAFF.

The sample holds many counts of this clonotype. The chain recombines TRBV28 with TRBJ2-7; no definite D call. Germline lookup yields CDR1 MDHEN and CDR2 SYDVKM. With 5 bases removed from V and 0 bases from J, the gap between germline ends came to 17 bases. The CDR3 is made up of 16 amino acids. CDR3 sequence (DNA): TGTGCCAGCAGTCCACCATCGGTCCCGGGCTCCTACGAGCAGTACTTC. It encodes CASSPPSVPGSYEQYF. The full variable domain, with the rest looked up from reference TRBV28 and TRBJ2-7, is DVKVTQSSRYLVKRTGEKVFLECVQDMDHENMFWYRQDPGLGLRLIYFSYDVKMKEKGDIPEGYSVSREKKERFSLILESASTNQTSMYLCASSPPSVPGSYEQYFGPGTRLTVT.

In its sample, this clonotype was seen a few times. A clone one base away is much larger, so this may be a read error. The genes are TRBV28 and TRBJ2-1, with 11 bases lining up with TRBD2. Germline V gives CDR1 MDHEN, CDR2 SYDVKM. Unmatched junction bases numbered 7, after V lost 7 bases and J lost 5 bases. This CDR3 region has 15 residues. CDR3 loop: CASTDGTSGNNEQFF. The CDR3 coding sequence is TGTGCCAGCACAGATGGGACTAGCGGCAACAATGAGCAGTTCTTC.

This clonotype appeared many times. The chain couples TRBV7-2 to TRBJ2-7, with D perhaps TRBD1 or TRBD2 (5 bases each). Germline CDR1 and CDR2: SGHTA and FQGNSA. The CDR3 totals 15 residues. Trimming stripped 4 bases from V and 4 bases from J, with 17 bases between. The CDR3 region is CASSSQGAGQYEQYF. CDR3 DNA sequence: TGTGCCAGCAGCTCCCAGGGAGCAGGGCAATACGAGCAGTACTTC.

This clonotype came up many times. The chain is built from TRBV2 and TRBJ2-3, with 9 bases matching TRBD2. This CDR3 contains 14 residues. Trimming removed 8 bases from V and 2 bases from J; junction bases left unmatched: 5. CDR1 and CDR2 (germline): SNHLY, FYNNEI. The CDR3 sequence is CASAQREVTDTQYF. CDR3 sequence (DNA): TGTGCCAGCGCCCAGCGGGAGGTCACAGATACGCAGTATTTT.

The chain is built from TRBV3-1 and TRBJ1-1, with D unresolved. Germline lookup yields CDR1 LGHDT and CDR2 YNNKEL (reference sequence). Trimming pared 5 bases from V and 1 base from J, leaving 14 bases between. The CDR3 spans 15 residues. The CDR3 protein is CASSSVDTANTEAFF. The CDR3, as DNA: TGTGCCAGCAGCTCCGTAGACACGGCGAACACTGAAGCTTTCTTT.

Concerning this clonotype: This may arise from a read error, as a much more abundant clone is one base away. The chain has TRBV2 and TRBJ1-1; TRBD1 matches 7 bases. This CDR3 is built from 15 residues. V was pared by 9 bases and J by 1 base, with 11 bases of the junction left unmatched. The germline V gene has CDR1 SNHLY and CDR2 FYNNEI. As DNA, the CDR3 is TGTGCCAGTCATAAGACGGGACAGCGGAACACTGAAGCTTTCTTT. This translates into CASHKTGQRNTEAFF.

The genes are TRBV2 and TRBJ1-6; a weak D match, TRBD1 (6 bases). Trimming stripped 5 bases from V and 17 bases from J, with 25 bases between. This CDR3 is 15 amino acids long. Germline CDR1 reads SNHLY; CDR2 reads FYNNEI. The CDR3 reads CASSPRTVYNSPIHF. The CDR3, as DNA: TGTGCCAGCAGTCCTCGGACAGTGTATAATTCGCCCATCCACTTT.

The genes are TRBV12-3 or TRBV12-4 and TRBJ2-3; possibly TRBD1 for D (7 bases). This CDR3 has 16 amino acids. Deletions cut 7 bases from V and 2 bases from J, with 19 bases between. The CDR3 region is CASTRGVSGNTDTQYF. CDR3 nucleotide sequence: TGTGCCAGCACCAGGGGGGTTAGCGGAAACACAGATACGCAGTATTTT.